A single T cell receptor (beta chain) is shown here with its context. This clone has only a few counts. No antigen is known for it. The input lacks base qualities; no much larger clone sits a single base away. Libraries were built with the immunoSEQ multiplex PCR assay. RNA was extracted from all samples and reverse transcribed into cDNA as template for TCR sequencing. SuperScript III was used to make first-strand cDNA, primed with a 2:1 mix of oligo-dT and random hexamers. Amplification bias was assessed with a synthetic immune receptor repertoire, and residual bias was removed computationally. In the authors' own workflow: After raw reads were preprocessed to remove errors, the CDR3 was defined following IMGT conventions as running from the conserved cysteine to phenylalanine. Clonality was calculated as 1 minus Shannon entropy normalized by log2 of the number of productive unique TCRs. Scalp TCRbeta sequences were cross-referenced with sorted blood CD4 and CD8 repertoires so that the CD4 or CD8 identity of scalp clones could be inferred. The table comes from immuneACCESS by way of TCRdb, which keeps in-frame sequences with V and J called. Part of the clones is missing from these tables; in studies checked, under half for an unresolved V gene and the rest for unknown reasons. The V and J calls and clone size come from that table; D and trimming were worked out from the DNA. In all, the sample holds hundreds of thousands of clones, and around 64% of those were seen once. Jointly, the top ten make up 0.93% of the sample.

The sample comes from a study of CD8+ T cells in alopecia areata (dated by TCRdb to 2017 to 2018). In the study overall: Treated patients were enrolled in an open-label pilot trial of oral tofacitinib at 5 to 10 mg twice daily for moderate-to-severe alopecia areata. In treated patients, disease severity was measured using the SALT score, which gives the percentage of scalp surface area affected. Human TCRbeta sequencing covered scalp tissue and sorted CD4+ and CD8+ peripheral blood T cells from patchy and totalis/universalis alopecia areata patients and healthy controls. Tofacitinib was administered for 6 to 18 months, and 6 months of follow-up off drug were then conducted to assess delayed response and recurrence. RNA was extracted with the PAXgene miRNA kit for fixed scalp, the miRNeasy kit for PBMCs, and the RNeasy kit for mouse skin. Biopsies were taken from tofacitinib-treated patients at baseline and again at 4 and 24 weeks into treatment, and several of those patients also had a later scalp biopsy. Amplification of TCRbeta CDR3 regions was done by immunoSEQ multiplex PCR using 35 Vbeta forward primers and 13 Jbeta reverse primers. In both human patients and the C3H/HeJ mouse model, the study applied high-throughput TCRbeta sequencing to look at T cell clonal expansion in alopecia areata. Scalp clonality was compared across normal scalp (n=4), patchy alopecia areata scalp (n=8), and alopecia totalis/universalis scalp (n=8).

In the paper's terms, the treatment or condition label means: oral pan-JAK inhibitor, 5-10 mg twice daily. Lesional scalp punch biopsies and peripheral blood were obtained from alopecia areata patients. PBMCs were separated by density centrifugation and stained for CD3, CD4 and CD8, after which CD4+ and CD8+ T cells were sorted on a FACSAria. Results and caveats for the whole study, not just this receptor: Unlike mouse skin, which is dominated by gammadelta T cells, normal human skin has resident alphabeta T cells that are also sequenced, and this complicates analysis of the scalp TCR repertoire. Tofacitinib significantly lowered scalp clonality and the number of expanded CD8+ clones among the top 100 scalp clones. Compared with mice, TCR sequences shared between patients were less clear, possibly partly because of HLA diversity across the patient population. Many expanded lesional clones were found to persist in scalp and blood during tofacitinib treatment, and relapse after treatment cessation may be partly explained by this persistence. Because the treated cohort was small and had only one nonresponder, larger studies are needed to examine links between baseline CD8+ expansion and response. Lesional scalp, especially in alopecia totalis/universalis, showed higher clonality and more expanded CD8+ clones than normal scalp, suggesting antigenic drive.

Sequenced material: CD4+ T cells sorted from blood, taken at week 52, from a patient treated with tofacitinib. This TCR was sampled from a human donor with alopecia areata.

The CDR3 sequence is CASSLSGGASFQYF. The DNA sequence reads TGTGCCAGCAGCTTATCGGGCGGGGCGTCATTTCAGTACTTC. The receptor chain draws on TRBV7-3 and TRBJ2-4; TRBD2 is perhaps the D gene, given 6 matching bases. The CDR3 measures 14 amino acids from cysteine to phenylalanine. Only CDR3 DNA is held: 42 bases, read in frame from base 1. V loses 2 bases of germline sequence and J loses 11 bases, and the interval between the two ends is 16 bases. CDR1 and CDR2 were assigned from the germline V gene as SGHTA and FQGTGA. With all but the CDR3 taken from the reference TRBV7-3 and TRBJ2-4 genes, the full variable domain is: GAGVSQTPSNKVTEKGKYVELRCDPISGHTALYWYRQSLGQGPEFLIYFQGTGAADDSGLPNDRFFAVRPEGSVSTLKIQRTERGDSAVYLCASSLSGGASFQYFGAGTRLSVL.